This T cell receptor beta chain was captured in a study of blood T cells in healthy people across ages. CDR1 and CDR2 from the germline V gene are MNHEY and SMNVEV (reference sequence). This CDR3 has 15 amino acids. Trimming took 6 bases from V and 2 from J, leaving 14 bases between them. A second PCR of 7 to 11 cycles used a sample-barcoded 5' primer and a J-beta primer mix. Every sample gave at least 3 million paired-end reads containing CDR3. Using its own MiXCR run on the 5' RACE reads, TCRdb lists one record per CDR3 protein. The top ten hold roughly 18% of the sample, which has fewer than 1,000,000 distinct CDR3 sequences, 40% to 50% seen once.

This chain uses TRBV27 with TRBJ2-4; D is unclear. What was sequenced was blood. The sequence was obtained from a man in his sixties in good health. Written as DNA, the CDR3 is TGTGCCAGCAGCCCTCGGACCCTCACCAAAAACATTCAGTACTTC. Residues: CASSPRTLTKNIQYF.